One and the same sample provided the 14 T cell receptor beta chains below, sequenced in a study of T cells expressing NK-cell markers. One entry per CDR3 protein, without DNA, is what TCRdb gives after re-calling the 5' RACE reads. Recorded for this sample: about 460,000 distinct CDR3 sequences. Sequencing was carried out using blood T cells: a sorted CD56 or NKG2C T cell subset, CD4+ or CD8+ T cells, or bulk PBMC T cells (not recorded which). The source is a woman in her fifties or sixties in good health.

The rearrangement links TRBV5-1 to TRBJ2-5; TCRdb gives TRBD2 as the D gene, but with no DNA this cannot be confirmed. From germline, CDR1 is SGHRS and CDR2 YFSETQ. The CDR3 length is 14 residues. The CDR3 loop is CASSLTSAQETQYF.

This rearrangement joins TRBV5-4 to TRBJ2-7; TCRdb gives TRBD1 as the D gene, but with no DNA this cannot be confirmed. The V gene's germline CDR1 is SGHNT and CDR2 YYREEE (reference sequence). This CDR3 comprises 16 residues. The CDR3 loop reads CASSSRDRGSRPEQYF.

The V call is TRBV30, the J call TRBJ2-7; lacking DNA, the TRBD2 call made by TCRdb goes unchecked. Germline CDR1 GTSNPN, CDR2 SVGIG (reference sequence). CDR3 length equals 15 residues. The CDR3 loop reads CAWSGLAGGLWEQYF.

The J gene is TRBJ2-5, the V gene TRBV12-3 or TRBV12-4; TCRdb names TRBD1, which stays unverified in the absence of DNA. This CDR3 has 14 residues. The CDR3 here is CASSRGGRQETQYF.

The chain is built from TRBV12-3 or TRBV12-4 and TRBJ1-2. The CDR3 length is 14 residues. CDR3 residues: CASSFRTSPFGYTF.

This chain joins TRBV20-1 and TRBJ2-4. Per germline, CDR1 DFQATT and CDR2 SNEGSKA (reference sequence). This CDR3 comprises 14 residues. CDR3 protein: CSARMTTAKNIQYF.

The chain uses TRBV7-8 and TRBJ2-7; TCRdb returns TRBD1, unconfirmable since there is no DNA. This CDR3 has 15 residues. The V gene's germline CDR1 is SGHVS and CDR2 FQNEAQ. Here the CDR3 reads CASSSRQGARHEQYF.

This sequence joins TRBV7-8 and TRBJ1-5; the TRBD1 assignment by TCRdb is unverifiable without DNA. Germline CDR1 SGHVS, CDR2 FQNEAQ. This CDR3 spans 17 amino acids. The CDR3 loop is CASRRDRGVYSNQPQHF. Filled out from reference TRBV7-8 and TRBJ1-5, the complete variable domain reads GAGVSQSPRYKVAKRGQDVALRCDPISGHVSLFWYQQALGQGPEFLTYFQNEAQLDKSGLPSDRFFAERPEGSVSTLKIQRTQQEDSAVYLCASRRDRGVYSNQPQHFGDGTRLSIL.

V is TRBV12-3 or TRBV12-4 and J is TRBJ2-7. There are 12 residues in the CDR3. The chain's CDR3 is CASSLNLFEQYF.

The CDR3 sequence is CASSLAWGTEAFF. The V and J genes are TRBV5-1 and TRBJ1-1; TCRdb picks TRBD1, but there is no DNA to check that call. CDR1 is SGHRS and CDR2 is YFSETQ in the germline V gene. The CDR3 consists of 13 residues.

V gene TRBV6-5 combines with J gene TRBJ1-1; TCRdb outputs TRBD1, but without DNA this stays unchecked. Germline CDR1 is MNHEY and CDR2 is SVGAGI. This CDR3 is built from 16 residues. Here the CDR3 reads CASSYPQVGGLTEAFF.

The V call is TRBV10-3, the J call TRBJ2-2; TCRdb reports TRBD1, a call that lacks DNA to check it against. The CDR3 loop spans 13 amino acids. Germline values: CDR1 ENHRY, CDR2 SYGVKD. The CDR3 here is CATQGLDTGELFF.

The chain employs TRBV19 and TRBJ2-2; the TRBD2 assignment by TCRdb is unverifiable without DNA. Germline values: CDR1 LNHDA, CDR2 SQIVND (reference sequence). This CDR3 region has 15 residues. The CDR3: CASSLLAGPTGELFF.

The chain combines TRBV20-1 with TRBJ2-1; TCRdb's D gene call, TRBD1, goes unchecked for lack of DNA. This CDR3 is 14 amino acids long. CDR1 and CDR2 (germline): DFQATT, SNEGSKA (reference sequence). CDR3 sequence reads: CSASGAWGGTEQFF.